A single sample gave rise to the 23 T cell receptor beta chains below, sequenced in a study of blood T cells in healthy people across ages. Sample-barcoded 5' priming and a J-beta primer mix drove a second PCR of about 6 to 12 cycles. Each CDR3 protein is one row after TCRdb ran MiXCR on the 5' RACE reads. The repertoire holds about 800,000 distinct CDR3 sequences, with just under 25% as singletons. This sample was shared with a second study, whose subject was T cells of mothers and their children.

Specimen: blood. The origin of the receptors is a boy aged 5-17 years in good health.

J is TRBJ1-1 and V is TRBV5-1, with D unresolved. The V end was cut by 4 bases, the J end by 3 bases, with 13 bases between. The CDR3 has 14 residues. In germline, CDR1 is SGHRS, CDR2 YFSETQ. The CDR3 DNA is TGCGCCAGCAGCCCATGGTCTCAGGACACTGAAGCTTTCTTT. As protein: CASSPWSQDTEAFF. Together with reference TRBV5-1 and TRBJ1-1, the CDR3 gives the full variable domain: KAGVTQTPRYLIKTRGQQVTLSCSPISGHRSVSWYQQTPGQGLQFLFEYFSETQRNKGNFPGRFSGRQFSNSRSEMNVSTLELGDSALYLCASSPWSQDTEAFFGQGTRLTVV.

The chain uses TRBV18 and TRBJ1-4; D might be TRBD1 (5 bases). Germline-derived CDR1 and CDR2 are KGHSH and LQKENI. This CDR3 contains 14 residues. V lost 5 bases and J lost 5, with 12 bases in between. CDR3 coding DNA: TGTGCCAGCTCAATGGCAGGGATGAATGAAAAACTGTTTTTT. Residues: CASSMAGMNEKLFF.

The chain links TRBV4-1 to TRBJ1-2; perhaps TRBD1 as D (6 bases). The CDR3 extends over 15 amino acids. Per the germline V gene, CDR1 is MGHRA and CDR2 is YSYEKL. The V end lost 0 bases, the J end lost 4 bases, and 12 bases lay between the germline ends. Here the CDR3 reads CASSQDPGVGYGYTF. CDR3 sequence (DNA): TGCGCCAGCAGCCAAGATCCAGGGGTTGGCTATGGCTACACCTTC.

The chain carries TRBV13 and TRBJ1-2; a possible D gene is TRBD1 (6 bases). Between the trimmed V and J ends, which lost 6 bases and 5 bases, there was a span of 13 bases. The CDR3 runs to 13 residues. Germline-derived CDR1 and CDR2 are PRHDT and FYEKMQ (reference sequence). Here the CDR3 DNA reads TGTGCCAGCAGGCCGACAGGTCCTTATGGCTACACCTTC. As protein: CASRPTGPYGYTF.

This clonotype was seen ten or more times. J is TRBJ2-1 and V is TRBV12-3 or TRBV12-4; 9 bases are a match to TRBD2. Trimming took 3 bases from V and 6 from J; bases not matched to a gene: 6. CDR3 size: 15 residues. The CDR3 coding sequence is TGTGCCAGCAGTTTTAGGGGGACTAGCCCCAATGAGCAGTTCTTC. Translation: CASSFRGTSPNEQFF.

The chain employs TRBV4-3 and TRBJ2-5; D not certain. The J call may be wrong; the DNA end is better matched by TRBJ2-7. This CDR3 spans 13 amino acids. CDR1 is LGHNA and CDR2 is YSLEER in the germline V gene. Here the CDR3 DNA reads TGCGCCAGCAGCCAAGATCTGGTAACCGAGCAGTACTTC. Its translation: CASSQDLVTEQYF.

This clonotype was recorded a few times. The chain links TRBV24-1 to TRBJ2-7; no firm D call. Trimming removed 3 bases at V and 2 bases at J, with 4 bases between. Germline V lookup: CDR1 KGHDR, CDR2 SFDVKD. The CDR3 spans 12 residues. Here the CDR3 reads CATSDTAYEQYF. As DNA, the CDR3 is TGTGCCACCAGTGATACAGCCTACGAGCAGTACTTC.

The CDR3 is CSVETGGYGYTF. The CDR3 nucleotides read TGCAGCGTTGAAACAGGGGGCTATGGCTACACCTTC. The chain recombines TRBV29-1 with TRBJ1-2; 8 bases match TRBD1. Trimming removed 2 bases from V and 4 bases from J; junction bases left unmatched: 0. The V gene's germline CDR1 is SQVTM and CDR2 ANQGSEA. The CDR3 is 12 residues long. Filled out from reference TRBV29-1 and TRBJ1-2, the complete variable domain reads SAVISQKPSRDICQRGTSLTIQCQVDSQVTMMFWYRQQPGQSLTLIATANQGSEATYESGFVIDKFPISRPNLTFSTLTVSNMSPEDSSIYLCSVETGGYGYTFGSGTRLTVV.

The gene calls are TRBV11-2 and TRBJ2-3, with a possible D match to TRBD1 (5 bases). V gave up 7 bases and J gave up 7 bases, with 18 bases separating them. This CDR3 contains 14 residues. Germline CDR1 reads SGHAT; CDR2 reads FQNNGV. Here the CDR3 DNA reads TGTGCCAGCACCGAAGGCAGGGCGGAATATACGCAGTATTTT. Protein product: CASTEGRAEYTQYF.

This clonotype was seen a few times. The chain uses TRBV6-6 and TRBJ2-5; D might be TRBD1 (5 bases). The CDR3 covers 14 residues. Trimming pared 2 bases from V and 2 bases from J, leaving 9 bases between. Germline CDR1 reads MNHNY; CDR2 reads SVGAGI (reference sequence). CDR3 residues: CASSYIREQETQYF. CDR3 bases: TGTGCCAGCAGTTACATCAGGGAACAAGAGACCCAGTACTTC.

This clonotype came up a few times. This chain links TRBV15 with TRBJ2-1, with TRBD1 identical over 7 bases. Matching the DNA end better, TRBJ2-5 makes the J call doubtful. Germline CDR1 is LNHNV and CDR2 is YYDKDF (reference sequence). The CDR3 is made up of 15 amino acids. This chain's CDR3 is CATSTLGDSKETQYF. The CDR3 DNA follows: TGTGCCACCAGCACCCTAGGGGACAGTAAAGAGACCCAGTACTTC.

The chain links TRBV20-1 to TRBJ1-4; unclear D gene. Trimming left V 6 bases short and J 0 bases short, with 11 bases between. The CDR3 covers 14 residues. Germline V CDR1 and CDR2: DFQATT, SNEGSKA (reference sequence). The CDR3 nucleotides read TGCAGTGCGAAAGAGGCTGCAACTAATGAAAAACTGTTTTTT. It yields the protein CSAKEAATNEKLFF.

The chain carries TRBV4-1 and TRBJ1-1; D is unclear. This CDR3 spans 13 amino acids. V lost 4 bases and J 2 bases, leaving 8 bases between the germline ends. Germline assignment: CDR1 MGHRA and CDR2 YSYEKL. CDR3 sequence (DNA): TGCGCCAGCAGCCGCGCAGTCAACACTGAAGCTTTCTTT. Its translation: CASSRAVNTEAFF.

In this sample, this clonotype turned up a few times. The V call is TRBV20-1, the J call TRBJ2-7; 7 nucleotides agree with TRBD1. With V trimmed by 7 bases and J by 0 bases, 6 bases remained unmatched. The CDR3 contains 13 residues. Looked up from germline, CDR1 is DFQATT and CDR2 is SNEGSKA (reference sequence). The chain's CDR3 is CSGRGQLSYEQYF. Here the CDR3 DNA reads TGCAGTGGCAGGGGACAGCTCTCCTACGAGCAGTACTTC.

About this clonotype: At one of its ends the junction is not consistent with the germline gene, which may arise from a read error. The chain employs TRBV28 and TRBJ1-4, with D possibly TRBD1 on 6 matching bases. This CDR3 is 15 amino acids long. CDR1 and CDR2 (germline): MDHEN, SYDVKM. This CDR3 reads CVSRSWGQGREKLFF. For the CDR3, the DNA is TGTGTCAGCAGATCGTGGGGCCAGGGGAGGGAGAAACTGTTTTTT.

The CDR3 loop is CSAPKLGERETQYF. The DNA of the CDR3 is TGCAGTGCTCCCAAGTTGGGAGAAAGGGAGACCCAGTACTTC. J is TRBJ2-5 and V is TRBV20-1; possible D gene TRBD2, 5 bases. Germline CDR1 is DFQATT and CDR2 is SNEGSKA (reference sequence). This CDR3 comprises 14 residues. V dropped 5 bases and J dropped 5 bases, with 18 bases sitting between them.

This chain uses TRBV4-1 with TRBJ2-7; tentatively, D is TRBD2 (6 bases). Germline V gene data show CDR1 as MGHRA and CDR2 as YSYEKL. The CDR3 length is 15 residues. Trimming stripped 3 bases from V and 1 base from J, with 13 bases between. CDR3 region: CASSHSGTPSYEQYF. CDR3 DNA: TGCGCCAGCAGCCACTCCGGGACTCCGTCCTACGAGCAGTACTTC.

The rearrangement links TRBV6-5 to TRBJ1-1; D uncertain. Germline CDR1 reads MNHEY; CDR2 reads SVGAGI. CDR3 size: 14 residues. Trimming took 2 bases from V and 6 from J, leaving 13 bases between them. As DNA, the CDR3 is TGTGCCAGCAGTTACAGGGAAGGCTGGGCTGAAGCTTTCTTT. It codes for CASSYREGWAEAFF.

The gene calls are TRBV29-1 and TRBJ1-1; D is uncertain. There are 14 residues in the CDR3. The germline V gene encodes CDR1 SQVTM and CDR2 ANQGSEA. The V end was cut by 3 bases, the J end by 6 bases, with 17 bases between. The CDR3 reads CSVDVPGEPPEAFF. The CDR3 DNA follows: TGCAGCGTTGATGTCCCTGGGGAGCCCCCTGAAGCTTTCTTT.

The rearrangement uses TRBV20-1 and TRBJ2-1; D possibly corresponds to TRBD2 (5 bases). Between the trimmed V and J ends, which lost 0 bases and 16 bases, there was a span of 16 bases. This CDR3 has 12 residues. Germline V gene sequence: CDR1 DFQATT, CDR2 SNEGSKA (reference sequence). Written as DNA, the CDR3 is TGCAGTGCTAGAGATGGAGGCTATATCAGATTCTTC. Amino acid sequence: CSARDGGYIRFF.

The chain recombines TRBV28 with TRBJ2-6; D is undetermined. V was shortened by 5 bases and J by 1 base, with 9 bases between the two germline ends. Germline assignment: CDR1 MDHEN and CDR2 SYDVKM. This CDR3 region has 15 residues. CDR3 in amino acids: CASSTLRSGANVLTF. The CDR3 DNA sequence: TGTGCCAGCAGTACCCTCCGTTCTGGGGCCAACGTCCTGACTTTC.

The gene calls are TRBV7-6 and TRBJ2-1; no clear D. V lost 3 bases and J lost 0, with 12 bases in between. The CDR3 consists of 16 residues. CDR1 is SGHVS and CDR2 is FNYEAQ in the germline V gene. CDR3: CASSFSGPDSYNEQFF. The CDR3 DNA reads TGTGCCAGCAGCTTTTCCGGGCCAGACTCCTACAATGAGCAGTTCTTC.

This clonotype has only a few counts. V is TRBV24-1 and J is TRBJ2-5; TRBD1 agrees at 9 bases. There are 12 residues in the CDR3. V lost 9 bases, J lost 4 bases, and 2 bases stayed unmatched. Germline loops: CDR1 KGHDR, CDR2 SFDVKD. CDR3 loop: CATGGQGETQYF. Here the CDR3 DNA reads TGTGCCACCGGGGGACAGGGAGAGACCCAGTACTTC.